This T cell receptor (beta chain) was identified during a study of long-term antiretroviral therapy in people with HIV. Study-wide results and limits: An increase in diversity followed ART, yet levels stayed below transplant donor controls.

An immunoSEQ assay, version v3.0, was performed at survey level. It was roughly 35,000-50,000 T-cell genomes per sample that sequencing targeted. Assay: immunoSEQ multiplex PCR; the TCRdb copy retains only in-frame clones and omits some. The repertoire has roughly 17,000 clones, around 79% of them found once; the top ten carry approximately 8.2%. It was in the United States that all participants with HIV were treated. To note about this clone: Its antigen is not identified.

Sequences were derived from unsorted PBMCs, sampled at the start of antiretroviral therapy. This receptor was taken from a man younger than 45 with HIV.

The CDR3 coding sequence is TGTGCCAGCAGTTTCGGGACAGCAAGTCCCTACGAGCAGTACTTC. Translating gives CASSFGTASPYEQYF. This chain joins TRBV27 and TRBJ2-7, with 7 bases fitting TRBD1. Germline V gene data show CDR1 as MNHEY and CDR2 as SMNVEV (reference sequence). Losses at the gene ends were 3 bases for V and 2 bases for J; bases not matched to a gene: 7. This CDR3 is built from 15 residues.